This T cell receptor (beta chain) was sequenced for a study of PD-1 blockade in classical Hodgkin lymphoma (dated by TCRdb to the early 2020s). A note on the overall study: Nivolumab dosing was 3 mg/kg intravenously every 2 weeks, continuing until either disease progression or unacceptable toxicity. The study used TCR beta sequencing and CyTOF to define a peripheral blood immune signature of response to PD-1 blockade in classical Hodgkin lymphoma.

Sample time point, as interpreted from the label and publication: cycle 2 day 1 (C2D1) of nivolumab. Relapse after autologous stem cell transplantation had occurred in all trial patients, and cohorts A, B and C were distinguished by prior brentuximab vedotin exposure. The trial cohort comprised 56 patients with relapsed/refractory classical Hodgkin lymphoma whose best overall responses were complete response, partial response or progressive disease. Single-agent nivolumab was administered to trial patients in the multi-cohort phase II CheckMate 205 trial. An independent review committee assessed best overall response by applying the 2007 International Working Group response criteria. Trial PBMCs were obtained immediately prior to nivolumab initiation (C1D1) and on therapy at cycle 2 day 1 and cycle 4 day 1. Peripheral blood was collected in 8 mL Vacutainer Cell Preparation Tubes, from which PBMCs were isolated by centrifugation and then cryopreserved.

Sequences MNHNS (CDR1) and SASEGT (CDR2) are obtained from the germline V gene. The CDR3 contains 13 residues, cysteine and phenylalanine counted. Only the CDR3 portion is preserved as DNA: 39 bases, with reading frame beginning at the first base. Trimming takes 5 bases from V and 2 bases from J, and the germline ends sit 8 bases apart. About this clone: Its antigen specificity is not known. Base-call qualities are not available, and no considerably larger clone is one nucleotide away.

The paper as a whole reports these results and caveats: Baseline TCR diversity was reported to be lower in newly diagnosed patients than in healthy donors and to be lower still in relapsed/refractory patients. CD4+ but not CD8+ TCR diversity rose significantly by C4D1 (p=0.0027 vs p=0.16), most apparent in complete responders (p=0.02). Lower diversity was seen in patients whose nivolumab began less than 1 year after ASCT, and these patients were left out of later analyses so that immune reconstitution would not confound the results. Baseline diversity similar to that of newly diagnosed patients was observed in trial patients achieving complete response, whereas significantly lower diversity was observed in partial responders and progressors. The study was restricted to a single clinical trial cohort, and the causes of repertoire differences, possibly disease activity or prior therapy, were left undefined.

Genomic DNA was isolated using the Qiagen DNeasy kit from unsorted PBMCs as well as from negatively selected CD4+ and CD8+ fractions. TCR beta CDR3 regions were amplified by immunoSEQ multiplex PCR using primers annealing to V and J segments. A synthetic immune receptor repertoire was used to minimize amplification bias, and any residual bias was removed computationally once sequencing was done. From the authors' description of their analysis: Repertoire diversity was quantified as the Shannon entropy index using custom Python scripts. Unsorted, CD4+ and CD8+ repertoires were analyzed separately, except for combined analyses in which CD4+ and CD8+ sequences were merged in silico. A clone was considered expanded if an increase in frequency of at least 2-fold after treatment relative to C1D1 was found, and a pseudocount of 0.5 was applied to clones undetected at baseline. Singleton clones were defined as clones with 0 or 1 copy at C1D1, and non-singleton clones were defined as clones with 2 or more copies. By matching protein sequences in sorted samples from the same patient, clones expanded in unsorted samples were annotated as CD4+, CD8+ or unknown. Wilcoxon tests on paired samples were used to test changes in diversity from C1D1 to C4D1. As stored in TCRdb, this immuneACCESS dataset retains in-frame rearrangements with V and J assigned. A fraction of the clones does not appear; measured against another copy, unresolved V genes explain less than half of the discrepancy, and the remainder lacks a known reason. V and J calls and clone size follow that table, whereas D and trimming were derived from the DNA. The sample contains 100,000 or so clones, approximately 90% of them found a single time. The ten largest clones add up to under 8.5% of the sample.

The sequenced sample was peripheral blood mononuclear cells (PBMCs), obtained before the second cycle of nivolumab. The rearrangement joined TRBV6-1 to TRBJ2-3; no confident D gene assignment can be made. This sequence originates from a human donor with classical Hodgkin lymphoma. The CDR3 corresponds to CASSHSFTDTQYF. The nucleotide sequence reads as follows: TGTGCCAGCAGTCACAGTTTCACAGATACGCAGTATTTT.